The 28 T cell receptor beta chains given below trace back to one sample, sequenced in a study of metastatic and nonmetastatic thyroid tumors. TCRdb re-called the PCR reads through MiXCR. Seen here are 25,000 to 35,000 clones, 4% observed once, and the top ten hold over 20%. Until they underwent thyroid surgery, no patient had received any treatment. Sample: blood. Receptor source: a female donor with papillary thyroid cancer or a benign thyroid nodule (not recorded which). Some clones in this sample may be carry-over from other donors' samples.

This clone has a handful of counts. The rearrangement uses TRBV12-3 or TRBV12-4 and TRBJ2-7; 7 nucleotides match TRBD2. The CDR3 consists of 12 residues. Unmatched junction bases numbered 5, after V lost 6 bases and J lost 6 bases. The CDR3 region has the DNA TGTGCCAGCAGCCGGGGGGTATTCGAGCAGTACTTC. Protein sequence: CASSRGVFEQYF.

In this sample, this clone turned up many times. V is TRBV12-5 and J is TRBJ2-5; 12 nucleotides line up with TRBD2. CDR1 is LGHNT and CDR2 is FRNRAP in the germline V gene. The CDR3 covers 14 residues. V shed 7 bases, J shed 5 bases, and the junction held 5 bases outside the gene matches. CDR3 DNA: TGTGCTAGTGCCCTTACTAGCGGGAGGGAGACCCAGTACTTC. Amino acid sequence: CASALTSGRETQYF.

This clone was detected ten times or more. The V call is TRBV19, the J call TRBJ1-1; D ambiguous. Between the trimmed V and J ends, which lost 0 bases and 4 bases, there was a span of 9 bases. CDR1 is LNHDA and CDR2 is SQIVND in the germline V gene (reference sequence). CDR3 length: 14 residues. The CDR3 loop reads CASSIEGPATEAFF. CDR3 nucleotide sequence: TGTGCCAGTAGTATAGAGGGTCCGGCCACTGAAGCTTTCTTT.

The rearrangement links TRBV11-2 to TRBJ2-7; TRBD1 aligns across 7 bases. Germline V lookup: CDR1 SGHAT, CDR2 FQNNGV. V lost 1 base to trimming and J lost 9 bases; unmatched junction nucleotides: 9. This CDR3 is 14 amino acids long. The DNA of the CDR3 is TGTGCCAGCAGCTTAGCAAGTACAGGGGAGAGGCAGTACTTC. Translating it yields CASSLASTGERQYF.

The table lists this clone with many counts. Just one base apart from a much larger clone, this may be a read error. CDR3 region: CASSSGPSGEAFF. The CDR3 DNA follows: TGTGCCAGCAGTTCGGGCCCCTCGGGTGAAGCTTTCTTT. This chain links TRBV12-3 or TRBV12-4 with TRBJ1-1, with no clear D. The V end lost 4 bases, the J end lost 7 bases, and 13 bases lay between the germline ends. The CDR3 is 13 amino acids.

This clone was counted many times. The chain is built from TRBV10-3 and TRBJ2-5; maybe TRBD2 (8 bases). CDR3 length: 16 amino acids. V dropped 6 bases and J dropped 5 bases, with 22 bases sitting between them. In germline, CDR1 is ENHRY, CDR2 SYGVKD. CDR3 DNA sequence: TGTGCCATCAGCCCCGGGACAGCGGGAGTCGTTGAGACCCAGTACTTC. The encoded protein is CAISPGTAGVVETQYF.

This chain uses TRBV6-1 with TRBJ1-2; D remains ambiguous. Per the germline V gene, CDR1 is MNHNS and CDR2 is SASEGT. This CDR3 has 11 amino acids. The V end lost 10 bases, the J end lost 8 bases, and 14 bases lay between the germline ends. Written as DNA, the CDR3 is TGTGCCATAGACACGGTTGGGGGCTACACCTTC. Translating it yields CAIDTVGGYTF.

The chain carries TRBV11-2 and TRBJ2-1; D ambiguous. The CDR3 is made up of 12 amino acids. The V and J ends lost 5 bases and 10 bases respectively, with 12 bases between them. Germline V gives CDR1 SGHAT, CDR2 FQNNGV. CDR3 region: CASSRNPGEQFF. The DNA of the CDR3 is TGTGCCAGCAGCCGCAATCCCGGGGAGCAGTTCTTC.

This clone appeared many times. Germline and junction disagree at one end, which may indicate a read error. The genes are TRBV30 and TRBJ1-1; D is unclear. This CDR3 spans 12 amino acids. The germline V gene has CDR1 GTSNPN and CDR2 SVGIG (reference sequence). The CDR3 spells CAWEEVRVRIIF. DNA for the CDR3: TGTGCCTGGGAGGAAGTCCGAGTCCGAATCATCTTT.

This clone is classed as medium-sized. The CDR3 sequence is CASSFRQSTEAFF. CDR3 nucleotide sequence: TGTGCCAGCAGTTTCAGGCAGTCCACTGAAGCTTTCTTT. This sequence joins TRBV27 and TRBJ1-1, with unresolved D. This CDR3 contains 13 residues. The V gene lost 3 bases and the J gene lost 4 bases, with 9 bases spanning the gap. Per the germline V gene, CDR1 is MNHEY and CDR2 is SMNVEV (reference sequence).

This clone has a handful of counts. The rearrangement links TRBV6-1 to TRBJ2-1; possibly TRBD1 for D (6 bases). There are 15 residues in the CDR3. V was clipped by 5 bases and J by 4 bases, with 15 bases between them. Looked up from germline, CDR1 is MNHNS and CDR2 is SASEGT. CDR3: CASSYGDTTYNEQFF. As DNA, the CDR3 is TGTGCCAGCAGTTATGGGGACACAACTTACAATGAGCAGTTCTTC.

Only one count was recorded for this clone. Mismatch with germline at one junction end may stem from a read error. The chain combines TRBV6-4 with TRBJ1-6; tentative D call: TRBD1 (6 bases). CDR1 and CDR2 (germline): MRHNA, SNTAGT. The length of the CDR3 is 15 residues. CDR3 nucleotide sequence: TGTGTCAGCAGTCAAAACAGGGAGGTGGTTTCACCCCTCGACTTT. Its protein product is CVSSQNREVVSPLDF.

The CDR3 spells CATSRVGETGANVLTF. The CDR3, as DNA: TGTGCCACCAGCAGAGTGGGGGAAACTGGGGCCAACGTCCTGACTTTC. The chain is built from TRBV15 and TRBJ2-6, with D perhaps assigned TRBD1 or TRBD2 (5 bases each). CDR1 LNHNV and CDR2 YYDKDF come from the germline V gene (reference sequence). The length of the CDR3 is 16 residues. V was cut by 1 base and J by 2 bases, with 9 bases left in between.

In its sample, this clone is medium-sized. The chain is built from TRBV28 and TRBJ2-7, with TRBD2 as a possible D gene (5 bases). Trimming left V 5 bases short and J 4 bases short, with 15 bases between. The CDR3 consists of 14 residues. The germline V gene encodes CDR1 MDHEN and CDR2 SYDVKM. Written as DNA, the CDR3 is TGTGCCAGCAGTAATCTAGCTTCTGGTTACGAGCAGTACTTC. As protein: CASSNLASGYEQYF.

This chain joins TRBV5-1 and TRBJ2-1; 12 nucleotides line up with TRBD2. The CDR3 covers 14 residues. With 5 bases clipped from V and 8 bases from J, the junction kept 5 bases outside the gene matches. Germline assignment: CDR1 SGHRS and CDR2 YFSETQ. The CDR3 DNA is TGCGCCAGCAGTTGGACTAGCGGGAAATATGAGCAGTTCTTC. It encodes CASSWTSGKYEQFF.

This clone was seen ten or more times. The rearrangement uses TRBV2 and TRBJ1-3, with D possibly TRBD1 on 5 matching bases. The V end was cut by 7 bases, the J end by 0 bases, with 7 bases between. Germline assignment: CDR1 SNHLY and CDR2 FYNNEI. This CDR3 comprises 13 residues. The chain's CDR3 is CASTGTSGNTIYF. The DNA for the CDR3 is TGTGCCAGCACCGGGACCTCTGGAAACACCATATATTTT.

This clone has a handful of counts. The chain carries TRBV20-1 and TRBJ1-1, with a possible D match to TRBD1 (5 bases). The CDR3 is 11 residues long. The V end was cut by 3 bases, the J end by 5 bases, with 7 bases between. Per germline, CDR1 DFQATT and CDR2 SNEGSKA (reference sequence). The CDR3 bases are TGCAGTGCTAGTAGGGGAACTGAAGCTTTCTTT. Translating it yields CSASRGTEAFF.

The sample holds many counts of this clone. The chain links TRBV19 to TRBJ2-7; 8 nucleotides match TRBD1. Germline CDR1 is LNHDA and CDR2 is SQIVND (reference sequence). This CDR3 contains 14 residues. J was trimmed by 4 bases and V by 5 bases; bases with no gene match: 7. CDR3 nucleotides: TGTGCCAGTAGTCCCCGGACAGGGTTATACGAGCAGTACTTC. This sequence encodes CASSPRTGLYEQYF.

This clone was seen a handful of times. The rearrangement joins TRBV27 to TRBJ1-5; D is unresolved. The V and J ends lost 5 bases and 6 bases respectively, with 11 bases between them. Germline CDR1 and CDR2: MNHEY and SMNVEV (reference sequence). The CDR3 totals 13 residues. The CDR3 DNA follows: TGTGCCAGCAGTCCCCCCTCCGGTCAGCCCCAGCATTTT. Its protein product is CASSPPSGQPQHF.

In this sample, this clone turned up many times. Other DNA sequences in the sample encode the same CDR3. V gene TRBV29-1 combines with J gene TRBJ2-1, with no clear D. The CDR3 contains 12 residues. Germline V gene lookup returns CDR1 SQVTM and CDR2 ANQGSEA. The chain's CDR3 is CCTLGPYNEQFF. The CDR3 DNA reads TGCTGTACCCTCGGCCCCTACAATGAGCAGTTCTTC.

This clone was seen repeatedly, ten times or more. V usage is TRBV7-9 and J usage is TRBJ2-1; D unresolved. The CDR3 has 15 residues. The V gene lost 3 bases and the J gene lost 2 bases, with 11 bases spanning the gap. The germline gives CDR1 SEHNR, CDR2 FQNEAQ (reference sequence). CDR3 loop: CASSFVGRAYNEQFF. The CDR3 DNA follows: TGTGCCAGCAGCTTCGTAGGTCGGGCCTACAATGAGCAGTTCTTC.

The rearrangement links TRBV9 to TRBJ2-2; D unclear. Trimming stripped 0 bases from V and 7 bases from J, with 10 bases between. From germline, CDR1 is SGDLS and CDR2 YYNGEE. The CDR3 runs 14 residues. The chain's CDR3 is CASSVEYRLGELFF. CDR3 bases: TGTGCCAGCAGCGTAGAGTACCGCCTCGGGGAGCTGTTTTTT.

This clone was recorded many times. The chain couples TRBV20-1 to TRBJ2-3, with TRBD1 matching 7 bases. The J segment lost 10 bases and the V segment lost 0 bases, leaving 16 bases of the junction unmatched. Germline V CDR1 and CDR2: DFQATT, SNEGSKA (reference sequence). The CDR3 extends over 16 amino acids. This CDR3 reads CSARDTRTGTVRAQYF. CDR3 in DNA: TGCAGTGCTAGAGACACCCGGACCGGGACAGTGCGCGCGCAGTATTTT.

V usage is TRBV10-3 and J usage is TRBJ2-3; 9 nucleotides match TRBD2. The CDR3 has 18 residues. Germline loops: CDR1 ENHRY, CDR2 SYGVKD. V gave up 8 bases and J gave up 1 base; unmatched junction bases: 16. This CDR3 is CAIAPRAGGSVGTDTQYF. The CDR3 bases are TGTGCCATCGCCCCTAGGGCGGGAGGGTCAGTGGGCACAGATACGCAGTATTTT.

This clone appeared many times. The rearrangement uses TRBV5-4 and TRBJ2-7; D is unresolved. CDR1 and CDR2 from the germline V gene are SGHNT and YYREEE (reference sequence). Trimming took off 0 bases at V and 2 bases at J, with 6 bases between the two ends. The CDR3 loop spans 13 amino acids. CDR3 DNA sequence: TGTGCCAGCAGCTTGGGGAGCACCTACGAGCAGTACTTC. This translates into CASSLGSTYEQYF.

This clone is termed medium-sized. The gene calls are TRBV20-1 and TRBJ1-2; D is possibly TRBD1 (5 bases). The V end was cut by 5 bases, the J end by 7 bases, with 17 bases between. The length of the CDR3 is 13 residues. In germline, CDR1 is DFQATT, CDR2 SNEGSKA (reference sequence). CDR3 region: CSAPGTFGRGYTF. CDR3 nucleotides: TGCAGTGCTCCCGGGACCTTCGGCCGTGGCTACACCTTC.

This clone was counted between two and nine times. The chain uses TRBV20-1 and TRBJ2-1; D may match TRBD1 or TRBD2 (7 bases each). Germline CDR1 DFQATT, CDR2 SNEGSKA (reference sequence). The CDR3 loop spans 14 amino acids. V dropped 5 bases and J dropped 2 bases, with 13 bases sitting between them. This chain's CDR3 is CSAQGGGTYNEQFF. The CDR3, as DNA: TGCAGTGCTCAGGGGGGGGGCACCTACAATGAGCAGTTCTTC.

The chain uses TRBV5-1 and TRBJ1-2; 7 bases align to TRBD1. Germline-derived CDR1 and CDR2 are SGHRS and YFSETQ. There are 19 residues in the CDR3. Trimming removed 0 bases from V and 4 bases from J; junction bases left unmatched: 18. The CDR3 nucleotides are TGCGCCAGCAGCTTGGCCGGATTTCTGGAGATCTCAGGGGGCTATGGCTACACCTTC. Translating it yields CASSLAGFLEISGGYGYTF.